The 17 T cell receptor beta chains in this list originate from one sample, sequenced in a study of OX40 agonist ivuxolimab in advanced cancers. The assay was immunoSEQ multiplex PCR, and TCRdb's table has in-frame clones only and misses some. The repertoire includes tens of thousands of clones, roughly 84% of them detected once, and under 0.35% sits in the top ten. Sample: CD4+ or CD8+ T cells sorted from blood, taken in a trial of the OX40 agonist ivuxolimab. These TCRs come from an adult with an advanced solid tumor such as melanoma, head and neck, liver or kidney cancer.

V is TRBV7-2 and J is TRBJ2-7; D unclear. This CDR3 is built from 14 residues. Germline CDR1 reads SGHTA; CDR2 reads FQGNSA. V dropped 2 bases and J dropped 5 bases, with 13 bases sitting between them. The DNA of the CDR3 is TGTGCCAGCAGCTTATATGCTAGTCAGGACGAGCAGTACTTC. Translation: CASSLYASQDEQYF.

The rearrangement joins TRBV10-3 to TRBJ2-3; D may match TRBD1 or TRBD2 (6 bases each). V shed 6 bases and J shed 4 bases, with 23 bases lying between them. CDR1 is ENHRY, CDR2 SYGVKD, per germline. The CDR3 runs 17 residues. CDR3 sequence: CAIRDTSTGGVADTQYF. In DNA form, the CDR3 reads TGTGCCATCAGGGACACTTCGACAGGCGGGGTGGCAGATACGCAGTATTTT.

V gene TRBV5-1 combines with J gene TRBJ1-1, with a possible D match to TRBD1 (5 bases). CDR1 is SGHRS, CDR2 YFSETQ, per germline. The CDR3 totals 13 residues. Trimming took 4 bases from V and 6 from J, leaving 13 bases between them. The DNA for the CDR3 is TGCGCCAGCAGCCAGAAAGGGACGGCTGAAGCTTTCTTT. Protein: CASSQKGTAEAFF.

V and J are TRBV11-2 and TRBJ2-1, with 7 bases fitting TRBD1. Trimming at V came to 6 bases and at J to 5 bases, leaving 10 bases not matched to a gene. From germline, CDR1 is SGHAT and CDR2 FQNNGV. The CDR3 consists of 15 residues. The chain's CDR3 is CASRYTGTVDNEQFF. DNA for the CDR3: TGTGCCAGCAGATATACCGGGACAGTCGACAATGAGCAGTTCTTC.

The chain couples TRBV27 to TRBJ2-1; 10 bases align to TRBD2. CDR3 length equals 17 residues. Germline trimming cut 6 bases from V and 0 bases from J; bases unmatched to any gene: 8. Germline V gives CDR1 MNHEY, CDR2 SMNVEV (reference sequence). The CDR3 nucleotides read TGTGCCAGCAGCTTAGCGGGGGGCAAGAGCTCCTACAATGAGCAGTTCTTC. The encoded protein is CASSLAGGKSSYNEQFF.

The chain uses TRBV30 and TRBJ1-4; the D is unclear. CDR1 GTSNPN and CDR2 SVGIG come from the germline V gene (reference sequence). This CDR3 has 14 residues. Trimming took off 1 base at V and 8 bases at J, with 14 bases between the two ends. Here the CDR3 DNA reads TGTGCCTGGAGTGGCGGGGAGGGATGGGAAAAACTGTTTTTT. Amino acids: CAWSGGEGWEKLFF.

The rearrangement uses TRBV5-6 and TRBJ1-2; the match to TRBD1 covers 8 bases. CDR1 and CDR2 from the germline V gene are SGHDT and YYEEEE. V trimming: 3 bases; J trimming: 8 bases; junction bases outside the gene matches: 12. The CDR3 loop spans 15 amino acids. The CDR3 loop reads CASSYGQGILEGYTF. The CDR3 DNA is TGTGCCAGCAGCTATGGACAGGGAATTTTAGAGGGCTACACCTTC.

This chain uses TRBV28 with TRBJ1-4; D not certain. V gave up 5 bases and J gave up 3 bases, with 1 base separating them. CDR1 is MDHEN and CDR2 is SYDVKM in the germline V gene. CDR3 length: 11 residues. CDR3 sequence: CASSPNEKLFF. Written as DNA, the CDR3 is TGTGCCAGCAGTCCTAATGAAAAACTGTTTTTT.

The J gene is TRBJ2-3, the V gene TRBV10-2; TRBD2 matches at 8 bases. Per the germline V gene, CDR1 is WSHSY and CDR2 is SAAADI. V was pared by 5 bases and J by 2 bases, with 9 bases of the junction left unmatched. The CDR3 runs 16 residues. The CDR3 is CASSPWRAGDTDTQYF. As DNA, the CDR3 is TGCGCCAGCAGTCCGTGGAGAGCGGGGGACACAGATACGCAGTATTTT.

The chain employs TRBV2 and TRBJ2-6; either TRBD1 or TRBD2 may fit D (6 bases each). Germline V gene sequence: CDR1 SNHLY, CDR2 FYNNEI. The CDR3 runs to 14 residues. Trimming took off 9 bases at V and 1 base at J, with 10 bases between the two ends. CDR3 nucleotides: TGTGCCAGAGGGGGGACTTCTGGGGCCAACGTCCTGACTTTC. Translation: CARGGTSGANVLTF.

Written as DNA, the CDR3 is TGTGCCAGTAGTATATTCACAGGGGGTGTTAATCAGCCCCAGCATTTT. Translating it yields CASSIFTGGVNQPQHF. This rearrangement joins TRBV19 to TRBJ1-5; 8 bases match TRBD1. The CDR3 has 16 amino acids. CDR1 and CDR2 (germline): LNHDA, SQIVND (reference sequence). The V and J ends lost 2 bases and 4 bases, in that order; junction bases with no gene match: 7.

The gene calls are TRBV5-6 and TRBJ1-2; no clear D. This CDR3 is 15 amino acids long. Per the germline V gene, CDR1 is SGHDT and CDR2 is YYEEEE. Trimming removed 4 bases from V and 0 bases from J, with 13 bases in between. CDR3 nucleotide sequence: TGTGCCAGCAGCCCAGCGGGCAGTACTAACTATGGCTACACCTTC. Translation gives CASSPAGSTNYGYTF.

The chain uses TRBV7-2 and TRBJ1-1, with D possibly matching TRBD1 (5 bases). This CDR3 region has 14 residues. V was trimmed by 3 bases and J by 13 bases, leaving 21 bases between them. Looked up from germline, CDR1 is SGHTA and CDR2 is FQGNSA. CDR3 nucleotide sequence: TGTGCCAGCAGCTTGGCCGGGGCCCTATTAGACGTTTTCTTT. It codes for CASSLAGALLDVFF.

The table lists this clone with a count of one. The chain is built from TRBV30 and TRBJ1-2; 7 nucleotides match TRBD1. The CDR3 is 12 amino acids. J was trimmed by 8 bases and V by 4 bases; bases with no gene match: 7. Germline V gene lookup returns CDR1 GTSNPN and CDR2 SVGIG (reference sequence). As DNA, the CDR3 is TGTGCCTGGAACCAGGGGGGAGAGGGCTACACCTTC. Its protein is CAWNQGGEGYTF. Full variable domain (remainder filled in from reference TRBV30 and TRBJ1-2): SQTIHQWPATLVQPVGSPLSLECTVEGTSNPNLYWYRQAAGRGLQLLFYSVGIGQISSEVPQNLSASRPQDRQFILSSKKLLLSDSGFYLCAWNQGGEGYTFGSGTRLTVV.

This chain uses TRBV5-4 with TRBJ1-2; 9 bases are shared with TRBD1. The germline V gene encodes CDR1 SGHNT and CDR2 YYREEE (reference sequence). J was trimmed by 6 bases and V by 3 bases; bases with no gene match: 9. The CDR3 totals 15 residues. The CDR3 DNA reads as TGTGCCAGCAGCTCGGATGGGACAGGGCGTGATGGCTACACCTTC. Encoded protein: CASSSDGTGRDGYTF.

The chain recombines TRBV29-1 with TRBJ1-3; D is ambiguous. Germline V gene data show CDR1 as SQVTM and CDR2 as ANQGSEA. The CDR3 consists of 14 residues. Trimming removed 3 bases at V and 0 bases at J, with 9 bases between. The CDR3 loop reads CSVDQSVSGNTIYF. CDR3 bases: TGCAGCGTTGATCAGTCGGTCTCTGGAAACACCATATATTTT.

The J gene is TRBJ2-3, the V gene TRBV11-2; 9 bases line up with TRBD2. The CDR3 consists of 15 residues. Unmatched junction bases numbered 3, after V lost 5 bases and J lost 0 bases. Per germline, CDR1 SGHAT and CDR2 FQNNGV. In DNA, the CDR3 is TGTGCCAGCAGCCCTAGCGGGGTAAGCACAGATACGCAGTATTTT. Residues: CASSPSGVSTDTQYF.